A selection of T cell receptor beta chains follows, all from one sample in a study of regulatory T cells in long-lasting Graves disease. TCRdb used MiXCR to reprocess the multiplex PCR reads, holding one entry per CDR3 protein. The data contain about 560,000 distinct CDR3 sequences, roughly a sixth of them singletons. The sample was also linked to a second study, of T cells in Graves' hyperthyroidism and ophthalmopathy.

The material sequenced was peripheral blood mononuclear cells (PBMCs), taken at new diagnosis, from a patient treated with antithyroid drugs. These receptors all come from a young man with Graves disease. The CDR3 runs from the conserved cysteine through the conserved F or W. D genes are given only for firm matches. A clone size is listed for some rows: how often the clone was seen (once, few, many), or a class if it is expanded.

D,V,size,J,CDR3,DNA
-,TRBV28,-,TRBJ1-6,CASITAGRNSLHF,TGCGCCAGCATTACCGCCGGGAGGAATTCCCTCCACTTT
-,TRBV7-3,few,TRBJ2-2,CASAEMDAGELFF,TGTGCCAGCGCTGAGATGGACGCCGGGGAGCTGTTTTTT
TRBD1,TRBV7-9,many,TRBJ2-4,CASSLTGGRTLAKNIQYF,TGTGCCAGCAGCTTAACAGGGGGCCGGACTCTAGCCAAAAACATTCAGTACTTC
-,TRBV7-9,many,TRBJ2-1,CASSRAVSMGNEQFF,TGTGCCAGCAGCCGCGCCGTTTCGATGGGAAATGAGCAGTTCTTC
-,TRBV28,many,TRBJ1-6,CASSPNYNSPLHF,TGTGCCAGCAGTCCAAACTATAATTCACCCCTCCACTTT
TRBD2,TRBV6-2/TRBV6-3,-,TRBJ2-3,CASSYNWREERDTQYF,TGTGCCAGCAGTTACAACTGGCGGGAGGAAAGAGATACGCAGTATTTT
-,TRBV20-1,-,TRBJ2-5,CSARTGQTETQYF,TGCAGTGCTAGGACAGGTCAGACGGAGACCCAGTACTTC
TRBD1,TRBV5-1,many,TRBJ1-5,CASSLTGGVGQPQHF,TGCGCCAGCAGCTTGACAGGGGGCGTAGGTCAGCCCCAGCATTTT
TRBD2,TRBV28,many,TRBJ2-1,CASSRAALRASGRGRFF,TGTGCCAGCAGTCGGGCGGCGTTGAGGGCTAGCGGGAGGGGCCGGTTCTTC
-,TRBV27,many,TRBJ2-1,CASSTGVPLYNEQFF,TGTGCCAGCAGTACGGGTGTCCCCCTTTACAATGAGCAGTTCTTC
-,TRBV7-9,-,TRBJ2-5,CASSLGLAVGQETQYF,TGTGCCAGCAGCTTAGGGTTAGCAGTTGGTCAAGAGACCCAGTACTTC
TRBD2,TRBV7-3,-,TRBJ2-3,CASSLFSGREDTQYF,TGTGCCAGCAGCTTATTTAGCGGGAGGGAAGATACGCAGTATTTT
-,TRBV7-9,few,TRBJ1-2,CASSRDAYGYTF,TGTGCCAGCAGCAGGGACGCCTATGGCTACACCTTC
TRBD2,TRBV2,many,TRBJ2-3,CASSEKGLAGGPHRDTQYF,TGTGCCAGCAGTGAAAAGGGACTAGCGGGAGGACCGCACCGAGATACGCAGTATTTT
-,TRBV7-9,-,TRBJ1-1,CASSSRDTNTEAFF,TGTGCCAGCAGCTCGCGGGACACGAACACTGAAGCTTTCTTT
TRBD2,TRBV6-2/TRBV6-3,many,TRBJ2-5,CASSEEVAGAPYF,TGTGCCAGCAGTGAAGAAGTAGCGGGGGCTCCGTACTTC
TRBD1,TRBV4-1,-,TRBJ1-6,CASNRQGGDSPLHF,TGCGCCAGCAATAGACAGGGAGGGGATTCACCCCTCCACTTT
TRBD1,TRBV27,few,TRBJ2-3,CASSLTPGQGSDTQYF,TGTGCCAGCAGTTTAACCCCGGGACAGGGTTCAGATACGCAGTATTTT
-,TRBV7-3,-,TRBJ2-7,CASSLNSPGEQYF,TGTGCCAGCAGCTTAAATTCTCCCGGCGAGCAGTACTTC
TRBD1,TRBV6-1,-,TRBJ1-2,CASSSEDRGLSGYTF,TGTGCCAGCAGTAGTGAGGACAGGGGGCTAAGCGGCTACACCTTC
-,TRBV5-1,-,TRBJ1-6,CASSFSPESPLHF,TGCGCCAGCAGCTTCTCACCGGAGTCACCCCTCCACTTT
-,TRBV20-1,-,TRBJ2-7,CSARLKRVYYEQYF,TGCAGTGCTAGGTTAAAGCGGGTTTACTACGAGCAGTACTTC
-,TRBV27,many,TRBJ1-2,CASSLSAGSHYGYTF,TGTGCCAGCAGTTTATCGGCAGGTAGCCACTATGGCTACACCTTC
-,TRBV20-1,few,TRBJ2-3,CSAQLDRDSTDTQYF,TGCAGTGCCCAACTCGACCGGGACTCCACAGATACGCAGTATTTT
TRBD1,TRBV19,-,TRBJ1-5,CASHTGGTSMGYQPQHF,TGTGCCAGCCATACAGGGGGGACCTCTATGGGGTACCAGCCCCAGCATTTT
-,TRBV10-3,few,TRBJ2-7,CAISESKARYEQYF,TGTGCCATCAGTGAGTCGAAAGCTCGGTACGAGCAGTACTTC